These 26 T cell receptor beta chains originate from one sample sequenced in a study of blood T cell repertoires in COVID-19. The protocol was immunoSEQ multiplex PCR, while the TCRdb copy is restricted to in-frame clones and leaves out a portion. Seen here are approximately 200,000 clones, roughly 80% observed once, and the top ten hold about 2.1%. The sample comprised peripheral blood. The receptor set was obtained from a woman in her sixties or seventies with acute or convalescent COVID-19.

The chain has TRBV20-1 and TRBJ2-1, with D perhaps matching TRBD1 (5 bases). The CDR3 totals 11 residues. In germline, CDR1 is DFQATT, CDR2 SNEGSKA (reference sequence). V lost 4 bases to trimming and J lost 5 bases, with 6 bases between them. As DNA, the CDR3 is TGCAGTGCTAACAGGAACAATGAGCAGTTCTTC. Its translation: CSANRNNEQFF.

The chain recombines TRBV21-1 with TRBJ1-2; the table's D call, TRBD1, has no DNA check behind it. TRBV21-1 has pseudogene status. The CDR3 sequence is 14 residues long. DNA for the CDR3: TGTGCCAGGACTTTGGGGCAGATTAACTATGGCTACACCTTC. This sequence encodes CARTLGQINYGYTF.

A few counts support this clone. CDR3 amino acids: CAWGGQGSGNTIYF. CDR3 nucleotides: TGTGCCTGGGGGGGACAGGGATCTGGAAACACCATATATTTT. The V gene is TRBV30, the J gene TRBJ1-3, with 9 positions matching TRBD1. The J segment lost 1 base and the V segment lost 5 bases, leaving 3 bases of the junction unmatched. This CDR3 spans 14 amino acids. The germline V gene has CDR1 GTSNPN and CDR2 SVGIG (reference sequence). The full variable domain, completed using reference TRBV30 and TRBJ1-3, is SQTIHQWPATLVQPVGSPLSLECTVEGTSNPNLYWYRQAAGRGLQLLFYSVGIGQISSEVPQNLSASRPQDRQFILSSKKLLLSDSGFYLCAWGGQGSGNTIYFGEGSWLTVV.

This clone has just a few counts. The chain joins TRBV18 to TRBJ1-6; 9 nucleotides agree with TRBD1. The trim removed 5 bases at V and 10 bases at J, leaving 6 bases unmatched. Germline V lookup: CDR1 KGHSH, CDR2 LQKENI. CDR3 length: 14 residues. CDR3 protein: CASSAGTGNSPLHF. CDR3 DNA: TGTGCCAGCTCAGCCGGGACAGGGAACTCACCCCTCCACTTT. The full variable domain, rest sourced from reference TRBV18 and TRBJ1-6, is NAGVMQNPRHLVRRRGQEARLRCSPMKGHSHVYWYRQLPEEGLKFMVYLQKENIIDESGMPKERFSAEFPKEGPSILRIQQVVRGDSAAYFCASSAGTGNSPLHFGNGTRLTVT.

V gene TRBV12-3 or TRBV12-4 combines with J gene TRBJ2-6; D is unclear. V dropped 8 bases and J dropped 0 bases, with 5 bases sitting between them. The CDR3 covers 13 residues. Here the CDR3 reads CASGNSGANVLTF. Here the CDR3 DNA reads TGTGCCAGCGGCAACTCTGGGGCCAACGTCCTGACTTTC.

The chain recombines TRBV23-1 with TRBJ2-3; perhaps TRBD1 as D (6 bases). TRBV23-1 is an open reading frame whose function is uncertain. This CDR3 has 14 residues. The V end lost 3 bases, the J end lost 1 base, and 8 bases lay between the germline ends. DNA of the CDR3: TGCGCCAGCAGTCAGGGGGCGGGCACAGATACGCAGTATTTT. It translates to CASSQGAGTDTQYF.

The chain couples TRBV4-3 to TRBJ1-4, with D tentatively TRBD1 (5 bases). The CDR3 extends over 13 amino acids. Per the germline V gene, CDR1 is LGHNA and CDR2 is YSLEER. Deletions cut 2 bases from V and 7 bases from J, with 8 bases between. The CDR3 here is CASSQSGIEKLFF. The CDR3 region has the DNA TGCGCCAGCAGCCAATCAGGGATTGAAAAACTGTTTTTT.

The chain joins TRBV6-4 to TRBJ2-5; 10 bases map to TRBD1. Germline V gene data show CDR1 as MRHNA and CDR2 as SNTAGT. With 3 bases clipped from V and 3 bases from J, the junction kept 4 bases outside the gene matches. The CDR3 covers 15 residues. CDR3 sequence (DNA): TGTGCCAGCAGTGAGCCCGGGACAGGGGAAGAGACCCAGTACTTC. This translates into CASSEPGTGEETQYF.

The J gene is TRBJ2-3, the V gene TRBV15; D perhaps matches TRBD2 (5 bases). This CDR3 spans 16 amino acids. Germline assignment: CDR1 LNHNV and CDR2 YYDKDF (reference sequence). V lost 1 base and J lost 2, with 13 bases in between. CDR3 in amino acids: CATSRGMSGFTDTQYF. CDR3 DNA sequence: TGTGCCACCAGCAGAGGAATGAGCGGTTTCACAGATACGCAGTATTTT.

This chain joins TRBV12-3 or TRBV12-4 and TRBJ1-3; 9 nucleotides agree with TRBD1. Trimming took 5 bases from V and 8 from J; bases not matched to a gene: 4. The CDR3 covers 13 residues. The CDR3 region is CASSQDRGDTIYF. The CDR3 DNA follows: TGTGCCAGCAGTCAGGACAGGGGTGACACCATATATTTT.

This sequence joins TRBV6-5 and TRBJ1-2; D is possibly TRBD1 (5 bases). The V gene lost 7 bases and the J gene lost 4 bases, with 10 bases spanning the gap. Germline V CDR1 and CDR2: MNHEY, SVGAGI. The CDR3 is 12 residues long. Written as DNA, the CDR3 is TGTGCCAGCACCCGGAGGGGCTATGGCTACACCTTC. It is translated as CASTRRGYGYTF.

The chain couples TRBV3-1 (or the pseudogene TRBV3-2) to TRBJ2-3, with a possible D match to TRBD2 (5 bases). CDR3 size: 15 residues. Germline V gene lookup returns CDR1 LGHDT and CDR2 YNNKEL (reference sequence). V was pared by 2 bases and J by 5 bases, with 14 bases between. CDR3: CASSQSQVGRDTQYF. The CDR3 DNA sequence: TGTGCCAGCAGCCAATCTCAAGTGGGGAGAGATACGCAGTATTTT.

The CDR3 bases are TGTGCCAGCAGCGGGGGACTGGGGAGCACAGATACGCAGTATTTT. Protein product: CASSGGLGSTDTQYF. This chain links TRBV9 with TRBJ2-3; possibly TRBD2 for D (6 bases). V dropped 3 bases and J dropped 0 bases, with 11 bases sitting between them. The CDR3 runs to 15 residues. Germline assignment: CDR1 SGDLS and CDR2 YYNGEE.

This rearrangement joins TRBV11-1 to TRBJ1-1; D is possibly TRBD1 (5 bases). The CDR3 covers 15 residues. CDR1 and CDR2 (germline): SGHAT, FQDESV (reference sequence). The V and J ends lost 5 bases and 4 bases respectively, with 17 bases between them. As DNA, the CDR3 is TGTGCCAGCAGCCCCGGGGGGGGTGGAAGCACTGAAGCTTTCTTT. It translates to CASSPGGGGSTEAFF.

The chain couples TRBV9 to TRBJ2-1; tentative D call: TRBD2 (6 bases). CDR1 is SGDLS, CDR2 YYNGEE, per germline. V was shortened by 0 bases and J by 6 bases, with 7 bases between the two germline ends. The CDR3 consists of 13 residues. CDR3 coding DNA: TGTGCCAGCAGCGTAGGGGGGGTCAATGAGCAGTTCTTC. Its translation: CASSVGGVNEQFF.

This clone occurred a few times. CDR3 sequence: CASRLSGGVGTEAFF. The CDR3 bases are TGTGCCAGCAGGCTCAGCGGGGGGGTGGGCACTGAAGCTTTCTTT. This chain connects TRBV6-6 to TRBJ1-1; a weak D match, TRBD1 (5 bases). Trimming pared 6 bases from V and 4 bases from J, leaving 18 bases between. Germline CDR1 MNHNY, CDR2 SVGAGI (reference sequence). The CDR3 is made up of 15 amino acids.

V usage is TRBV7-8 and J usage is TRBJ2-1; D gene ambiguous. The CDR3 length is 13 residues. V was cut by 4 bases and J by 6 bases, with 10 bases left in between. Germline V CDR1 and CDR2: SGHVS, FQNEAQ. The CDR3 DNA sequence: TGTGCCAGCAGCTCCCGACTGAGCAATGAGCAGTTCTTC. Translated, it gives CASSSRLSNEQFF.

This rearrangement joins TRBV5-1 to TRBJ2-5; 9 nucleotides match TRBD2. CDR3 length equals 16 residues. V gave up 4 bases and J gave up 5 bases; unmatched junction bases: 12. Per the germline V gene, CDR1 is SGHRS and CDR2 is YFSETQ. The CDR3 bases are TGCGCCAGCAGCCGGAGTAGCGGGGGCCATTGGGAGACCCAGTACTTC. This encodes CASSRSSGGHWETQYF.

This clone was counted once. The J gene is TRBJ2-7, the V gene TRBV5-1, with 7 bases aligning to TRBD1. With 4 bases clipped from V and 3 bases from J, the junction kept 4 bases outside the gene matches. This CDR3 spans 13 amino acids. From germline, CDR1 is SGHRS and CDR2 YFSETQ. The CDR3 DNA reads TGCGCCAGCAGCCGGGACAGCCTCTACGAGCAGTACTTC. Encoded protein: CASSRDSLYEQYF.

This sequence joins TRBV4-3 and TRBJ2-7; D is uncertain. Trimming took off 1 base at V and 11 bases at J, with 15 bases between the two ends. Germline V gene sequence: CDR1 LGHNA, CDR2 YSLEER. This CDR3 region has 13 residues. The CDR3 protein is CASSQVTRLREYF. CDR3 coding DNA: TGCGCCAGCAGCCAAGTGACTCGTCTTCGGGAGTACTTC.

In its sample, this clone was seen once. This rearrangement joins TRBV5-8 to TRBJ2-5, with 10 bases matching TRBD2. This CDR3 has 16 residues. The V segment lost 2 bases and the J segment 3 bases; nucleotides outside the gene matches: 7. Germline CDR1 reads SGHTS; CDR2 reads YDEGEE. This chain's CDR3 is CASSFQAGGRKETQYF. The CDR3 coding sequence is TGTGCCAGCAGCTTTCAAGCGGGGGGGAGAAAAGAGACCCAGTACTTC.

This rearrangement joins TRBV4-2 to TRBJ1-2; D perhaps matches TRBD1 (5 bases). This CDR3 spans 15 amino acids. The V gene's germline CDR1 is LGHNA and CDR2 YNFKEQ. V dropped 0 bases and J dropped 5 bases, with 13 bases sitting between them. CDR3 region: CASSQDRGDYYGYTF. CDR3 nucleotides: TGTGCCAGCAGCCAAGATCGGGGGGATTATTATGGCTACACCTTC.

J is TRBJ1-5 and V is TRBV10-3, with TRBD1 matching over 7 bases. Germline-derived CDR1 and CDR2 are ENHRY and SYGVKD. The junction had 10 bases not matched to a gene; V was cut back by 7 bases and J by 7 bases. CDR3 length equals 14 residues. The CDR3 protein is CAINPTGMGQPQHF. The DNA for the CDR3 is TGTGCCATCAACCCGACAGGGATGGGGCAGCCCCAGCATTTT.

In DNA form, the CDR3 reads TGTGCCAGCAGTTCATCACAGGGGGCCCACTATGGCTACACCTTC. Translated: CASSSSQGAHYGYTF. V gene TRBV7-9 combines with J gene TRBJ1-2; TRBD1 matches at 9 bases. Germline V lookup: CDR1 SEHNR, CDR2 FQNEAQ (reference sequence). The V gene end was trimmed by 6 bases and the J gene end by 3 bases; junction bases not matched to a gene: 8. This CDR3 has 15 amino acids.

The CDR3 sequence is CAARLSGVANGYTF. CDR3 bases: TGTGCCGCCAGATTGAGCGGGGTTGCGAATGGCTACACCTTC. This rearrangement joins TRBV19 to TRBJ1-2; D unclear. There are 14 residues in the CDR3. In germline, CDR1 is LNHDA, CDR2 SQIVND (reference sequence). Trimming pared 11 bases from V and 6 bases from J, leaving 22 bases between.

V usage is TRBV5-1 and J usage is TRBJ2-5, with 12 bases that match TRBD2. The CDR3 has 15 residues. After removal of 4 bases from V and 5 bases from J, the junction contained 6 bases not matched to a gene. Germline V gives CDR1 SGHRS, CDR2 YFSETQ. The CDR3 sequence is CASSGTSGGFETQYF. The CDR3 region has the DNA TGCGCCAGCAGCGGCACTAGCGGGGGGTTTGAGACCCAGTACTTC.